This T cell receptor beta chain was sequenced in a study of blood T cell repertoires in COVID-19 (dated by TCRdb to 2018 to 2021). For the wider study: The collaborator samples originated in the United States, Italy and Spain and spanned the acute and convalescent phases of COVID-19. The prospective study material was composed of cDNA or gDNA derived from T cells, B-cell-depleted T cells, or PBMCs. The samples were drawn from the first 160 participants of the ongoing ImmuneRACE study and from 950 to 1,500 subjects provided by 6 global collaborators. HLA class I and class II types, where available, came from metadata supplied by the sample provider rather than from assay-based typing. A freely available public database, intended as a resource for researchers studying the immune response to SARS-CoV-2, is where the repertoires were released. Sample metadata almost always included a de-identified subject ID, COVID-19 status, age in years and sex. Deeply sampled blood TCRbeta repertoires from subjects exposed to, actively infected with, or recovered from COVID-19 were included in the dataset.

Collaborating institutions collected whole blood in K2EDTA tubes following their own protocols. Collaborator samples were shipped for TCRbeta analysis as frozen whole blood, isolated PBMCs, or DNA extracted from either sample type. Its CDR3 holds 14 amino acids, cysteine through phenylalanine. Just the 42-base CDR3 DNA is kept, in frame starting at base 1. For this chain, trimming is 3 bases at the V end and 8 bases at the J end, and the number of junction bases without a gene match is 5. As encoded in the germline V gene (reference sequence), CDR1 is LNHDA while CDR2 is SQIVND. With regard to this clone: Its antigen has not been determined. The input lacks base qualities; no much larger clone sits a single base away.

TCRbeta CDR3 regions were amplified from genomic DNA by means of the immunoSEQ Assay, a bias-controlled multiplex PCR. Per the authors' processing: Within the assay, amplification of reference gene primers was used to estimate how many nucleated cells each sample contained. To quantify the absolute abundance of each unique TCRbeta CDR3 rearrangement, sequence reads were collapsed and filtered. Productive Simpson clonality was computed per sample as the square root of Simpson's diversity index over productive rearrangements. TCRdb stores this immuneACCESS table with in-frame sequences only. Part of the clones is absent; in the studies checked, under half of the shortfall reflects unresolved V genes, and no reason is known for the rest. That table is the source of V, J and clone size, and D and trimming were worked out from the DNA. The sample profile shows just under 80,000 clones; 88% of them were found once. 40% to 55% of the sample rests with the top ten.

General conclusions and limits of the study: How much clinical and demographic metadata was included differed by source and by participant, and the metadata was provided uncurated.

This TCR was sampled from a human donor in a cohort sampled during active COVID-19. The sample consisted of peripheral blood. Recombination connected TRBV19 to TRBJ2-1; 9 of the junction bases match TRBD2. The encoded CDR3 is CASSIGLAFYEQFF. In nucleotides, the sequence is TGTGCCAGTAGTATTGGACTAGCGTTTTATGAGCAGTTCTTC.